The source of this T cell receptor (beta chain) is a study of CD8 T cells in ankylosing spondylitis. Broader study findings: In peripheral blood, disease-linked CD8+ clones occurred at relatively low frequencies. It appeared that ankylosing spondylitis blood was characterized by a TCR beta motif of about eight highly homologous variants.

Construction of TCR beta libraries was performed using quantitative 5'-RACE with molecular barcodes. Via MiXCR, TCRdb re-called the 5' RACE reads, giving one row per CDR3 protein. This sample has over 100,000 distinct CDR3 sequences; about an eighth occur once, and the top ten carry 4.1%. This clonotype was seen ten or more times. Its antigen is undetermined. The sequenced sample was blood, either unsorted or a sorted T cell fraction (not recorded which). This clonotype was obtained from a female donor with ankylosing spondylitis or in good health (not recorded which).

The CDR3 is CAISESEGRGRGGYTF. In nucleotides, the CDR3 is TGTGCCATCAGTGAGTCGGAGGGCAGGGGGCGCGGTGGCTACACCTTC. The chain carries TRBV10-3 and TRBJ1-2; TRBD1 agrees at 8 bases. CDR1 and CDR2 (germline): ENHRY, SYGVKD. The CDR3 runs to 16 residues. V was clipped by 0 bases and J by 7 bases; unmatched bases: 10.